This T cell receptor (beta chain) was obtained from a study of T cells after yellow fever vaccination. Germline V lookup: CDR1 SGHTS, CDR2 YDEGEE. Trimming took 0 bases from V and 3 from J, leaving 9 bases between them. The CDR3 has 15 amino acids. 5'RACE template switching produced TCR cDNA carrying a universal primer site and UMIs. TCRdb re-called the 5' RACE reads with MiXCR, one entry per CDR3 protein. The sample holds about 400,000 distinct CDR3 sequences; 11% are singletons and the top ten take more than 15%. This clonotype was seen a few times. J is TRBJ1-4 and V is TRBV5-8; D gene uncertain. The input for sequencing was PBMCs, taken on the day of the first yellow fever vaccination. This TCR was recovered from a man aged 18-30 years who received the YFV17D yellow fever vaccine. In nucleotides, the CDR3 is TGTGCCAGCAGCTTGGAGACTCCCTCTAATGAAAAACTGTTTTTT. This encodes CASSLETPSNEKLFF. The complete variable domain, with remaining parts taken from reference TRBV5-8 and TRBJ1-4, reads EAGVTQSPTHLIKTRGQQATLRCSPISGHTSVYWYQQALGLGLQFLLWYDEGEERNRGNFPPRFSGRQFPNYSSELNVNALELEDSALYLCASSLETPSNEKLFFGSGTQLSVL.